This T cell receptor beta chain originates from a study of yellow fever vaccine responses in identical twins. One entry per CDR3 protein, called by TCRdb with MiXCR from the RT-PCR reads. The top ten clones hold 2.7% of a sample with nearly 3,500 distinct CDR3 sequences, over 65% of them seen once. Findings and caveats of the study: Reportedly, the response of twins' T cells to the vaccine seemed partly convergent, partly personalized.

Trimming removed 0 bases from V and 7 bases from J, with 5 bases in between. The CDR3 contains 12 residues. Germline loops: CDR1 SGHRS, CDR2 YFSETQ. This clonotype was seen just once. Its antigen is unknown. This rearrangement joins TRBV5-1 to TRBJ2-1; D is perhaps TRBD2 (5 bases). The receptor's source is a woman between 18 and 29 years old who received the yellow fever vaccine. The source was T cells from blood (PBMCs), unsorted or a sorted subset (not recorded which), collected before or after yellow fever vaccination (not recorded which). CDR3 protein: CASSLGGNEQFF. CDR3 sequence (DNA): TGCGCCAGCAGCTTGGGAGGGAATGAGCAGTTCTTC.